The 13 T cell receptor beta chains presented below share a single source sample, sequenced in a study of blood T cells in healthy people across ages. Sample-barcoded 5' priming and a J-beta primer mix drove a second PCR of about 7 to 11 cycles. One entry per CDR3 protein results from TCRdb running MiXCR on the 5' RACE reads. The sample yields some 1.5 million distinct CDR3 sequences, roughly 43% seen once. Sequences were obtained from blood. The receptors come from a woman in her late teens or twenties in good health.

Worth noting for this clonotype: A junction end diverges from the germline sequence, so it may reflect a read error. The V gene is TRBV13, the J gene TRBJ1-2; perhaps TRBD1 as D (6 bases). The CDR3 runs to 13 residues. CDR1 and CDR2 (germline): PRHDT, FYEKMQ (reference sequence). CDR3 bases: TGTACCAGCAGCAGCAGGGGAAACTATGGCTACACCTTC. This encodes CTSSSRGNYGYTF.

V gene TRBV13 combines with J gene TRBJ2-1; TRBD2 aligns across 12 bases. The ends lost 5 bases at V and 10 bases at J; junction bases unmatched: 9. The germline CDR1 and CDR2 sequences are PRHDT and FYEKMQ (reference sequence). The CDR3 runs to 15 residues. The CDR3 loop is CASSRLAGVQKEQFF. CDR3 nucleotide sequence: TGTGCCAGCAGCCGACTAGCGGGGGTTCAGAAGGAGCAGTTCTTC.

The chain carries TRBV28 and TRBJ1-5; 8 bases fit TRBD1. The CDR3 is 15 residues long. CDR1 MDHEN and CDR2 SYDVKM come from the germline V gene. Trimming took 6 bases from V and 1 from J; bases not matched to a gene: 5. CDR3: CASRDRARSNQPQHF. CDR3 in DNA: TGTGCCAGCAGGGACAGGGCCCGAAGCAATCAGCCCCAGCATTTT.

As regards this clonotype: A read error may account for a junction end that differs from germline. The CDR3 coding sequence is TGCAGCGTTGAAAACCTAGCGGGAGGGGTCTCCTACAATGAGCCGTTCTTC. As protein: CSVENLAGGVSYNEPFF. This chain joins TRBV29-1 and TRBJ2-1; the match to TRBD2 covers 12 bases. Per the germline V gene, CDR1 is SQVTM and CDR2 is ANQGSEA. CDR3 size: 17 residues.

In nucleotides, the CDR3 is TGCAGTGCTAGGGTGCCGAACTACGAGCAGTACTTC. This encodes CSARVPNYEQYF. The V and J genes are TRBV20-1 and TRBJ2-7, with D unclear. The CDR3 has 12 amino acids. V gave up 3 bases and J gave up 3 bases, with 9 bases separating them. Germline CDR1 is DFQATT and CDR2 is SNEGSKA (reference sequence).

V gene TRBV6-2 or TRBV6-3 combines with J gene TRBJ1-1; 9 nucleotides match TRBD1. Germline V gives CDR1 MNHEY, CDR2 SVGEGT. This CDR3 is built from 16 residues. The ends lost 3 bases at V and 3 bases at J; junction bases unmatched: 8. The CDR3 sequence is CASSYLGDRAYTEAFF. The DNA for the CDR3 is TGTGCCAGCAGTTATCTCGGGGACAGGGCGTACACTGAAGCTTTCTTT.

The chain links TRBV9 to TRBJ2-3, with 11 nucleotides matching TRBD2. The junction had 3 bases not matched to a gene; V was cut back by 2 bases and J by 4 bases. CDR1 is SGDLS, CDR2 YYNGEE, per germline. The CDR3 is made up of 15 amino acids. The CDR3 reads CASSVGLAVPDTQYF. DNA for the CDR3: TGTGCCAGCAGCGTGGGACTAGCGGTACCAGATACGCAGTATTTT.

This clonotype appeared a few times. This chain connects TRBV4-3 to TRBJ2-2; TRBD1 matches 7 bases. In germline, CDR1 is LGHNA, CDR2 YSLEER. V dropped 3 bases and J dropped 7; count of bases not matched to a gene: 11. CDR3 length: 16 residues. The CDR3 DNA is TGCGCCAGCAGCCACTCCATACAGGGGACGAACGGGGAGCTGTTTTTT. It encodes CASSHSIQGTNGELFF.

The chain has TRBV7-9 and TRBJ1-2; no definite D call. Germline V CDR1 and CDR2: SEHNR, FQNEAQ (reference sequence). Trimming cost V 5 bases and J 0 bases, with 16 bases left between them. The CDR3 extends over 16 amino acids. CDR3 nucleotides: TGTGCCAGCAGCCCTGGGATAAGAGTAACTAACTATGGCTACACCTTC. As protein: CASSPGIRVTNYGYTF.

This chain uses TRBV20-1 with TRBJ2-3; 8 bases map to TRBD1. The V and J ends lost 5 bases and 4 bases, in that order; junction bases with no gene match: 11. The CDR3 has 15 residues. Per the germline V gene, CDR1 is DFQATT and CDR2 is SNEGSKA (reference sequence). The CDR3 loop is CSADHGQGEADTQYF. In DNA form, the CDR3 reads TGCAGTGCTGACCACGGACAGGGAGAAGCAGATACGCAGTATTTT.

This clonotype was counted only a few times. The chain carries TRBV7-2 and TRBJ2-7; maybe TRBD2 (5 bases). The length of the CDR3 is 13 residues. Trimming took 5 bases from V and 6 from J, leaving 14 bases between them. CDR1 SGHTA and CDR2 FQGNSA come from the germline V gene. The CDR3 protein is CASSDLGKSEQYF. The CDR3 DNA follows: TGTGCCAGCAGCGATCTCGGGAAGTCCGAGCAGTACTTC.

The chain couples TRBV5-1 to TRBJ1-4; D not certain. Trimming cost V 0 bases and J 0 bases, with 9 bases left between them. Looked up from germline, CDR1 is SGHRS and CDR2 is YFSETQ. This CDR3 is built from 16 residues. CDR3 protein: CASSLEVIATNEKLFF. The DNA for the CDR3 is TGCGCCAGCAGCTTGGAGGTGATTGCAACTAATGAAAAACTGTTTTTT.

The genes are TRBV7-9 and TRBJ2-1, with 8 positions matching TRBD2. V shed 8 bases, J shed 8 bases, and the junction held 11 bases outside the gene matches. This CDR3 is 14 amino acids long. Germline CDR1 SEHNR, CDR2 FQNEAQ (reference sequence). The CDR3 DNA sequence: TGTGCCAGCGGCCTAGCGGGCTTTCTATATGAGCAGTTCTTC. Translation gives CASGLAGFLYEQFF.